A single T cell receptor (beta chain) is shown here with its context. The target of this receptor is not known. A clone one base away is much larger, so this may be a read error. No conserved phenylalanine or tryptophan is present at the end of the CDR3, so a read error is the likely explanation. These data come from a study of Graves' ophthalmopathy and Graves' hyperthyroidism (dated by TCRdb to the late 2010s). For the wider study: Peripheral blood samples were taken at the time of initial diagnosis, before any treatment was given. In roughly 6 hyperthyroidism patients, T-cell repertoires of thyroid tissue and blood were compared. In total, 135 blood samples were TCR-sequenced: fewer than 50 ophthalmopathy, around 75 hyperthyroidism and roughly 17 hyperthyroidism-to-ophthalmopathy patients. Following sample collection, hyperthyroidism patients were given methimazole at a starting dose of 30 mg daily, and ophthalmopathy patients were given high-dose intravenous methylprednisolone. A discovery set of 95 to 100 patients (43 ophthalmopathy, 55 to 65 stable hyperthyroidism) was enrolled to explore V-J signatures distinguishing ophthalmopathy from hyperthyroidism. To tell Graves' ophthalmopathy apart from Graves' hyperthyroidism, and to predict which patients would progress to ophthalmopathy, the study relied on TCR beta repertoire signatures. The independent validation cohort included about 19 hyperthyroidism patients plus 17 patients who later progressed from hyperthyroidism to ophthalmopathy. On the study overall, not on this receptor specifically: Most expanded thyroid clonotypes with a frequency above 0.001 also appeared in blood, which suggests that blood repertoires may reflect the immune response in the thyroid. In cross-validation, the 13-signature model distinguished ophthalmopathy from stable hyperthyroidism with 87.88% sensitivity and 81% to 82% specificity, while in the test set the corresponding values were roughly 80% and 75%. No statistical method was used to set the sample size in advance, and the investigators knew which group each participant was assigned to. In validation, the model predicted ophthalmopathy progression with 55% to 71% sensitivity and around 72% specificity; about a dozen predicted patients were CT-confirmed with GO in a median of about 6.2 months.

For repertoire sequencing, the TCR beta CDR3 regions were amplified from RNA transcripts. HTBI primers and the Qiagen OneStep RT-PCR kit were used in a first-round RT-PCR, which was followed by a second-round multiplex PCR, size selection and purification. Libraries were sequenced on an Illumina HiSeq2000 using paired-end 100 bp reads. As for the authors' bioinformatics: SOAPnuke was used for read processing, and reads with adapters, uncalled bases, a mean Phred below 15, or no exact constant-primer or identifier match were discarded. COPE v1.2.5 was used to merge the high-quality paired reads. Each unique nucleotide sequence was treated as a clonotype, and MiTCR v1.1 was used to align the clonotypes to the IMGT TRB V, D and J references. Analysis was restricted to V-J combinations with a frequency above 0.0001, which covered about 99% of repertoires. For each V-J combination, a TCR clonal expansion and chaos score was defined as the ratio of F50 clonal expansion to chaos observed in the TCRdist matrix. Welch's t-statistics and random forest were used to reduce features to about a dozen V-J combinations, which were fed into a naive Bayes classifier. Thyroid-blood repertoire similarity was quantified with the Morisita-Horn index. Using fastp at Q25 and MiXCR, TCRdb reprocessed the public reads and kept productive beta chains. CDR3 protein sequences are deduplicated, and each keeps its most common genes and DNA. TCRdb's processing, not the study's, gives the V and J calls here. Present in this sample are some 350,000 distinct CDR3 sequences, 15% to 20% of which were seen just once. In total, the top ten clones hold 2% to 3% of the sample.

Hyperthyroidism was considered stable if no progression to ophthalmopathy occurred within 18 months of follow-up. Patients with hyperthyroidism were aged 18 to 65 years, had been newly diagnosed, and had a disease duration of less than 2 months. Patients with other autoimmune diseases, uncontrolled infections, pregnancy or lactation were excluded. Diagnosis was based on clinical symptoms, serum thyroxine, TRAb, thyroid ultrasound and orbital computed tomography. PBMCs were isolated from 10 ml of fresh peripheral blood by Ficoll-Paque density gradient centrifugation. Total RNA was extracted with Trizol reagent and quality-checked on an Agilent 2100 Bioanalyzer. Relative to germline, V is missing 4 bases and J is missing 3 bases, with 2 bases of the junction outside any gene match. The germline V gene (reference sequence) provides CDR1 GTSNPN and CDR2 SVGIG. The CDR3 numbers 13 amino acids, ends counted. Only the CDR3 portion is preserved as DNA: 39 bases, with reading frame beginning at the first base.

The sequence came from an adult woman with stable Graves' hyperthyroidism. The specimen was peripheral blood. This chain is built from TRBV30 and TRBJ2-2; TRBD2 matches 7 bases in the middle. The encoded CDR3 is CAWITSDTGELFV. The sequenced DNA: TGTGCCTGGATCACTAGCGACACCGGGGAGCTGTTTGTT.